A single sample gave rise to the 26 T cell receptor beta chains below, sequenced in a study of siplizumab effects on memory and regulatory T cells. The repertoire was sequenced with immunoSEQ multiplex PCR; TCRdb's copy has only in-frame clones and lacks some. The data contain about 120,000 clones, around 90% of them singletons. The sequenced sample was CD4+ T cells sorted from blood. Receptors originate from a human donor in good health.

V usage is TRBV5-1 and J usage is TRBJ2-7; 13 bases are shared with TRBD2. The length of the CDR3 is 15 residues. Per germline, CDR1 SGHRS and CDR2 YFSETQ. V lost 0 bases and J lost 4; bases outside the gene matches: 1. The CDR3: CASSLGTSGSYEQYF. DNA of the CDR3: TGCGCCAGCAGCTTGGGGACTAGCGGGAGTTACGAGCAGTACTTC. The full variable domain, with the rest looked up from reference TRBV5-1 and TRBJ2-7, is KAGVTQTPRYLIKTRGQQVTLSCSPISGHRSVSWYQQTPGQGLQFLFEYFSETQRNKGNFPGRFSGRQFSNSRSEMNVSTLELGDSALYLCASSLGTSGSYEQYFGPGTRLTVT.

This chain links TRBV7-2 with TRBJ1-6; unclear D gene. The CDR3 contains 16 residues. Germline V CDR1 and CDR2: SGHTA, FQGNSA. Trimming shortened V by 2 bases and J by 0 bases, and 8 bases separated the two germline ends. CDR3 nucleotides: TGTGCCAGCAGCTTACAGTACAGCTCCTATAATTCACCCCTCCACTTT. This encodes CASSLQYSSYNSPLHF. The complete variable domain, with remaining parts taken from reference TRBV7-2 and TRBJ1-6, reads GAGVSQSPSNKVTEKGKDVELRCDPISGHTALYWYRQSLGQGLEFLIYFQGNSAPDKSGLPSDRFSAERTGGSVSTLTIQRTQQEDSAVYLCASSLQYSSYNSPLHFGNGTRLTVT.

CDR3 DNA: TGTGCCAGCAGCTTAGCGCCAACGGTTCAGACCCAGTACTTC. Its protein is CASSLAPTVQTQYF. This chain links TRBV11-1 with TRBJ2-5; no reliable D call. Trimming removed 0 bases at V and 6 bases at J, with 11 bases between. Germline CDR1 reads SGHAT; CDR2 reads FQDESV (reference sequence). The CDR3 contains 14 residues.

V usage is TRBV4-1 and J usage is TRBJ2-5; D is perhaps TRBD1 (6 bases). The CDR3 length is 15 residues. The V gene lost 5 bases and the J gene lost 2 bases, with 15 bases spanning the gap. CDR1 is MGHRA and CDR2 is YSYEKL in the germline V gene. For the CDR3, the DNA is TGCGCCAGCAGCACAGACGGGACACAACAAGAGACCCAGTACTTC. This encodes CASSTDGTQQETQYF.

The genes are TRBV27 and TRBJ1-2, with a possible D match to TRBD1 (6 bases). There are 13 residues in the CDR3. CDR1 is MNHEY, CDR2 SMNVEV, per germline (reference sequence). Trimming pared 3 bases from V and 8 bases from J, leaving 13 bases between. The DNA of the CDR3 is TGTGCCAGCAGTTTGCGGGGGGCGCCCGGCTACACCTTC. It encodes CASSLRGAPGYTF.

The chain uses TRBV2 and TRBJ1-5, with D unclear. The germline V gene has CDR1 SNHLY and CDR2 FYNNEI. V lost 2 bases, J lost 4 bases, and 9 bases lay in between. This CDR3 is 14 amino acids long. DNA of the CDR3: TGTGCCAGCAGTGAATTACTGGGGAATCAGCCCCAGCATTTT. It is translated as CASSELLGNQPQHF.

The CDR3 DNA is TGTGCCATCAGTTCCGGGACAGGGGGCTACGAGCAGTACTTC. This codes for CAISSGTGGYEQYF. This chain connects TRBV10-3 to TRBJ2-7, with 11 bases fitting TRBD1. Germline CDR1 reads ENHRY; CDR2 reads SYGVKD. The V segment lost 5 bases and the J segment 3 bases; nucleotides outside the gene matches: 3. The length of the CDR3 is 14 residues.

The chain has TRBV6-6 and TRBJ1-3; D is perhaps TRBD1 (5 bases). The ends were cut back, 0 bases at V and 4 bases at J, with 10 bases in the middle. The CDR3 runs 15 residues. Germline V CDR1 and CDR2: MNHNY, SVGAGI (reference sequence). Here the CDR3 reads CASSYSPGLGNTIYF. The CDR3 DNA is TGTGCCAGCAGTTACTCGCCAGGGCTCGGAAACACCATATATTTT.

The CDR3 DNA follows: TGTGCCAGCAGCTTGGCCGGGCCCTCCTACGAGCAGTACTTC. Its translation: CASSLAGPSYEQYF. This chain uses TRBV5-4 with TRBJ2-7; D unclear. Germline V gene sequence: CDR1 SGHNT, CDR2 YYREEE (reference sequence). Deletions cut 0 bases from V and 0 bases from J, with 7 bases between. This CDR3 is built from 14 residues.

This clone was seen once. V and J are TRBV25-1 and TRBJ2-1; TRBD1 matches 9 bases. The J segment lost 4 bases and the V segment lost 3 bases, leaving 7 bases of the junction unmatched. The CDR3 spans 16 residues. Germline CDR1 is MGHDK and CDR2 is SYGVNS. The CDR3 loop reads CASSDPRTGEYNEQFF. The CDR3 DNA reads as TGTGCCAGCAGTGACCCTAGGACAGGGGAGTACAATGAGCAGTTCTTC.

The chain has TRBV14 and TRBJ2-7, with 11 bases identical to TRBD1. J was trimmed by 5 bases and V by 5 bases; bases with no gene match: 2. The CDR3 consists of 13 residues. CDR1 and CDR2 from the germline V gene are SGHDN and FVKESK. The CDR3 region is CASSGTGGNEQYF. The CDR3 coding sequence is TGTGCCAGCAGCGGGACAGGGGGGAACGAGCAGTACTTC.

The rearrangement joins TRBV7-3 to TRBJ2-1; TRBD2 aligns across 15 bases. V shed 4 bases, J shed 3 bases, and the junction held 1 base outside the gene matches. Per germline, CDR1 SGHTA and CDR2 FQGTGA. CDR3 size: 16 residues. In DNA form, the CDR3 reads TGTGCCAGCAGCTGGACTAGCGGGAGGGGCTACAATGAGCAGTTCTTC. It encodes CASSWTSGRGYNEQFF.

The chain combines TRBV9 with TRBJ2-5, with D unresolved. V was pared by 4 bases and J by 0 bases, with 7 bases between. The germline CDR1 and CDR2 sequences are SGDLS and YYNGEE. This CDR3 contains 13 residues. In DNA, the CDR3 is TGTGCCAGCAGCCCTAACTACCAAGAGACCCAGTACTTC. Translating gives CASSPNYQETQYF.

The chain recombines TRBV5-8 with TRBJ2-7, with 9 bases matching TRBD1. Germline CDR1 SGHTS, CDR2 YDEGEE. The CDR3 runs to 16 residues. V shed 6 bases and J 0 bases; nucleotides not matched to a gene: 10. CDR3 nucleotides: TGTGCCAGCAACCGCAGAGGGACAGGGTTCTCCTACGAGCAGTACTTC. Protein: CASNRRGTGFSYEQYF.

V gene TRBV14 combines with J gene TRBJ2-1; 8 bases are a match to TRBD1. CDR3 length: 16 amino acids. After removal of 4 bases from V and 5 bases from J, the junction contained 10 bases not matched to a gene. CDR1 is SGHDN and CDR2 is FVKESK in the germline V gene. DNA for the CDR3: TGTGCCAGCAGCCTAGGGGGGACAGGCGTCAACAATGAGCAGTTCTTC. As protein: CASSLGGTGVNNEQFF.

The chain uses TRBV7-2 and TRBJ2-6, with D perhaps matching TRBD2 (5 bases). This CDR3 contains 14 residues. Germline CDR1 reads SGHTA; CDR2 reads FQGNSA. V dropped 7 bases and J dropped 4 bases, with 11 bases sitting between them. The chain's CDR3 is CASKSGSGANVLTF. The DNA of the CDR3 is TGTGCCAGCAAATCGGGGTCCGGGGCCAACGTCCTGACTTTC. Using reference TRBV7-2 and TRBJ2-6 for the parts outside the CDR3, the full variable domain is GAGVSQSPSNKVTEKGKDVELRCDPISGHTALYWYRQSLGQGLEFLIYFQGNSAPDKSGLPSDRFSAERTGGSVSTLTIQRTQQEDSAVYLCASKSGSGANVLTFGAGSRLTVL.

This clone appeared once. The CDR3, as DNA: TGTGCCAGCAGTTACTCGTATCAGGGAAAATGGGATACGCAGTATTTT. Translated: CASSYSYQGKWDTQYF. This chain links TRBV6-5 with TRBJ2-3, with D perhaps matching TRBD1 (5 bases). CDR1 and CDR2 (germline): MNHEY, SVGAGI. The CDR3 sequence is 16 residues long. Trimming shortened V by 0 bases and J by 6 bases, and 16 bases separated the two germline ends.

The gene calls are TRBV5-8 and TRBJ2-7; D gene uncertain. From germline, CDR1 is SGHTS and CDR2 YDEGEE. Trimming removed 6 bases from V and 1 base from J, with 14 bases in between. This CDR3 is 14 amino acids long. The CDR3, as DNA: TGTGCCAGCACCCCTAAGGTACAGTCCTACGAGCAGTACTTC. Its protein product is CASTPKVQSYEQYF.

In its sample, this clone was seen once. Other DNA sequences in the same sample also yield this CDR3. This CDR3 reads CASSLEGHANQPQHF. As DNA, the CDR3 is TGCGCCAGCAGCCTGGAGGGACACGCCAATCAGCCCCAGCATTTT. V usage is TRBV5-1 and J usage is TRBJ1-5; TRBD1 is a possible D gene (6 bases). CDR3 size: 15 residues. V shed 4 bases and J shed 3 bases, with 14 bases lying between them. The germline V gene has CDR1 SGHRS and CDR2 YFSETQ.

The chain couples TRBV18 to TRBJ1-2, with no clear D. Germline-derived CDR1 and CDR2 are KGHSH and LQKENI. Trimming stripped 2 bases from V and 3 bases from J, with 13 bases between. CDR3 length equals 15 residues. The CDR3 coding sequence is TGTGCCAGCTCACCATATGGAGACCCAGACTATGGCTACACCTTC. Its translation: CASSPYGDPDYGYTF.

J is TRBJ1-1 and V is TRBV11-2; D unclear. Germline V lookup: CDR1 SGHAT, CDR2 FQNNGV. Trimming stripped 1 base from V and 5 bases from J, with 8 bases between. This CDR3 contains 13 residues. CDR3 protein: CASSLAERTEAFF. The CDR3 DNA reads TGTGCCAGCAGCTTAGCGGAGAGAACTGAAGCTTTCTTT.

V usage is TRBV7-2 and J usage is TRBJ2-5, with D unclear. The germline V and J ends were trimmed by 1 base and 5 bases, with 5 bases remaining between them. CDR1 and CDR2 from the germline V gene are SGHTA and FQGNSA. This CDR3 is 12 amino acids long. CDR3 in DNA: TGTGCCAGCAGCTTAGGGGTGGAGACCCAGTACTTC. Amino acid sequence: CASSLGVETQYF. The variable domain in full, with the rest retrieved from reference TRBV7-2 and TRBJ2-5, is GAGVSQSPSNKVTEKGKDVELRCDPISGHTALYWYRQSLGQGLEFLIYFQGNSAPDKSGLPSDRFSAERTGGSVSTLTIQRTQQEDSAVYLCASSLGVETQYFGPGTRLLVL.

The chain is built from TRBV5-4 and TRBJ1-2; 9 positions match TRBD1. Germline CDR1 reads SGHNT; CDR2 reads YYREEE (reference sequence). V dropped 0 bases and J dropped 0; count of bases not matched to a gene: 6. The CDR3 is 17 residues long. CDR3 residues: CASSLGRGTGSNYGYTF. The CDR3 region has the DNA TGTGCCAGCAGCTTGGGGCGGGGGACAGGGTCTAACTATGGCTACACCTTC.

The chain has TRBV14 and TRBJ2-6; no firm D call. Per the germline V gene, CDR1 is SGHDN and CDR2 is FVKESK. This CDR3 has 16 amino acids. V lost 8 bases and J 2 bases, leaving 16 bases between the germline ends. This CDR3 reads CASSERSETGANVLTF. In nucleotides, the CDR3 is TGTGCCAGCTCCGAGAGGTCTGAAACTGGGGCCAACGTCCTGACTTTC.

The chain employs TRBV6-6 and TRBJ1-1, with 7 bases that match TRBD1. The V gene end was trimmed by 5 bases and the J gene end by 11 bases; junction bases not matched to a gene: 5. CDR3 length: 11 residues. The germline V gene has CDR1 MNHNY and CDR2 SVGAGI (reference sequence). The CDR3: CASSRQGAAFF. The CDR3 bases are TGTGCCAGCAGTCGACAGGGAGCTGCTTTCTTT.

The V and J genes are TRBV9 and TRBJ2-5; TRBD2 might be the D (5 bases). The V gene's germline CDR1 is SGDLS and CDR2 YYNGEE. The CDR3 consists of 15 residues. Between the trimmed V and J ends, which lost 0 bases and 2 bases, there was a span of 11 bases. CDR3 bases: TGTGCCAGCAGCGTAGGGACTTCGACTCAAGAGACCCAGTACTTC. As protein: CASSVGTSTQETQYF.